This T cell receptor beta chain appears in the sequencing data of a study of OX40 agonist ivuxolimab in advanced cancers. Study-wide background: Patients got intravenous ivuxolimab at 0.01 to 10 mg/kg every 2 weeks.

The CDR3 runs 13 residues. Germline values: CDR1 LGHNA, CDR2 YSLEER. V lost 4 bases, J lost 10 bases, and 15 bases lay in between. Method: immunoSEQ multiplex PCR; TCRdb's copy keeps in-frame clones and lacks some. Seen here are about 27,000 clones, approximately 85% observed once, and the top ten hold roughly 23%. This sample comprised CD4+ or CD8+ T cells sorted from blood, obtained in a trial of the OX40 agonist ivuxolimab. The gene calls are TRBV4-3 and TRBJ2-3, with TRBD2 as a possible D gene (6 bases). The sequence came from an adult with an advanced solid tumor such as melanoma, head and neck, liver or kidney cancer. The CDR3 region is CASSPEGREPQYF. The CDR3, as DNA: TGCGCCAGCAGCCCGGAAGGCCGGGAGCCGCAGTATTTT.